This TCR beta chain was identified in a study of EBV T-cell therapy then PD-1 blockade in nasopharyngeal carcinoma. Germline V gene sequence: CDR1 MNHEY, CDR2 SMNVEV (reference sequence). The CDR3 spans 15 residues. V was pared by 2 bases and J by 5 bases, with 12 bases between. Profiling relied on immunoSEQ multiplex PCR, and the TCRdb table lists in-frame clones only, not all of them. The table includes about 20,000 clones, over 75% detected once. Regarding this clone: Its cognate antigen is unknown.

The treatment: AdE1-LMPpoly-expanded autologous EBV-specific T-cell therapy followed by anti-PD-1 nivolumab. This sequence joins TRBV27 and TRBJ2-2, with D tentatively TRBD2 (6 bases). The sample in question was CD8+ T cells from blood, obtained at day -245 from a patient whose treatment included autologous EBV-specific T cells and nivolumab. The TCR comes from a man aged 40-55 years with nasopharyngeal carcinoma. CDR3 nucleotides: TGTGCCAGCAGTTTAATGGTCGGGGGAACCGGGGAGCTGTTTTTT. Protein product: CASSLMVGGTGELFF.